The 29 T cell receptor beta chains below were found in one sample sequenced in a study of CD8+ T cells in alopecia areata. RNA was isolated and reverse transcribed to cDNA, the sequencing template. Using immunoSEQ multiplex PCR, the repertoire was profiled, and TCRdb retains in-frame clones only, with some absent. The table has over 85,000 clones, 40% to 45% seen once. Sequenced sample: CD4+ T cells sorted from blood. These receptors all stem from a human donor with alopecia areata.

J is TRBJ2-5 and V is TRBV7-9; D unclear. V was trimmed by 5 bases and J by 4 bases, leaving 5 bases between them. Germline V CDR1 and CDR2: SEHNR, FQNEAQ (reference sequence). The CDR3 sequence is 11 residues long. The CDR3 coding sequence is TGTGCCAGCAGCCGCCGAGAGACCCAGTACTTC. As protein: CASSRRETQYF.

The chain joins TRBV30 to TRBJ2-3, with 10 bases identical to TRBD2. Germline V gene sequence: CDR1 GTSNPN, CDR2 SVGIG (reference sequence). CDR3 size: 17 residues. With 1 base clipped from V and 0 bases from J, the junction kept 7 bases outside the gene matches. The CDR3 here is CAWSARRTSGSTDTQYF. In DNA, the CDR3 is TGTGCCTGGAGTGCCCGGAGGACTAGCGGTAGCACAGATACGCAGTATTTT.

V and J are TRBV29-1 and TRBJ2-3; D gene ambiguous. This CDR3 has 13 residues. Germline values: CDR1 SQVTM, CDR2 ANQGSEA. Deletions cut 4 bases from V and 2 bases from J, with 10 bases between. The CDR3: CSVAGQVTDTQYF. CDR3 bases: TGCAGCGTTGCAGGTCAGGTCACAGATACGCAGTATTTT.

V usage is TRBV7-9 and J usage is TRBJ1-5; D not resolved. Germline V CDR1 and CDR2: SEHNR, FQNEAQ (reference sequence). This CDR3 region has 13 residues. Trimming cost V 5 bases and J 1 base, with 6 bases left between them. The CDR3 loop is CASSKDSNQPQHF. The CDR3 DNA sequence: TGTGCCAGCAGCAAAGACAGCAATCAGCCCCAGCATTTT.

CDR3 residues: CASSGTGINEQYF. The DNA of the CDR3 is TGTGCCAGCAGTGGGACAGGGATCAACGAGCAGTACTTC. The chain is built from TRBV25-1 and TRBJ2-7, with 8 positions matching TRBD1. The germline V gene encodes CDR1 MGHDK and CDR2 SYGVNS. This CDR3 spans 13 amino acids. Losses at the gene ends were 4 bases for V and 5 bases for J; bases not matched to a gene: 4.

This clone has ten or more counts. J is TRBJ2-3 and V is TRBV7-2, with 7 bases identical to TRBD2. This CDR3 comprises 15 residues. CDR1 and CDR2 from the germline V gene are SGHTA and FQGNSA. J lost 6 bases, V lost 0 bases, and 6 bases had no gene match. In nucleotides, the CDR3 is TGTGCCAGCAGCTTAGCGGGGGACGGGGGGGATACGCAGTATTTT. Protein: CASSLAGDGGDTQYF.

The chain has TRBV29-1 and TRBJ2-5; D gene ambiguous. Germline CDR1 is SQVTM and CDR2 is ANQGSEA. The CDR3 has 14 amino acids. With 6 bases removed from V and 5 bases from J, the gap between germline ends came to 19 bases. The CDR3 sequence is CSVVAGFVGETQYF. The CDR3 DNA follows: TGCAGCGTGGTGGCTGGGTTCGTGGGCGAGACCCAGTACTTC.

The chain combines TRBV30 with TRBJ2-5, with D uncertain. V dropped 5 bases and J dropped 4 bases, with 11 bases sitting between them. This CDR3 spans 12 amino acids. Germline lookup yields CDR1 GTSNPN and CDR2 SVGIG (reference sequence). The CDR3 DNA sequence: TGTGCCTGGGGAGTCGTAGGAGAGACCCAGTACTTC. This sequence encodes CAWGVVGETQYF.

The chain has TRBV30 and TRBJ2-3; TRBD1 might be the D (5 bases). CDR3 length: 15 residues. V gave up 2 bases and J gave up 4 bases, with 16 bases separating them. Germline V gives CDR1 GTSNPN, CDR2 SVGIG (reference sequence). The CDR3 DNA sequence: TGTGCCTGGAGTCCCCGCCGACAGTCCGCAGATACGCAGTATTTT. Residues: CAWSPRRQSADTQYF.

This clone showed up just a few times. This chain links TRBV5-1 with TRBJ2-1; no clear D gene. The CDR3 sequence is 15 residues long. V was trimmed by 0 bases and J by 3 bases, leaving 10 bases between them. Germline V lookup: CDR1 SGHRS, CDR2 YFSETQ. CDR3: CASSLDAPDYNEQFF. The CDR3, as DNA: TGCGCCAGCAGCTTGGACGCACCGGACTACAATGAGCAGTTCTTC.

J is TRBJ1-2 and V is TRBV4-1; no reliable D call. The length of the CDR3 is 12 residues. Trimming cost V 3 bases and J 3 bases, with 5 bases left between them. Per the germline V gene, CDR1 is MGHRA and CDR2 is YSYEKL. CDR3 loop: CASSQGDYGYTF. CDR3 nucleotide sequence: TGCGCCAGCAGCCAGGGAGACTATGGCTACACCTTC.

This clone was observed a handful of times. The chain combines TRBV28 with TRBJ2-6; 7 bases map to TRBD1. Germline V lookup: CDR1 MDHEN, CDR2 SYDVKM. The length of the CDR3 is 16 residues. Trimming at V came to 4 bases and at J to 2 bases, leaving 5 bases not matched to a gene. The CDR3 reads CASSWAGGTGANVLTF. CDR3 coding DNA: TGTGCCAGCAGTTGGGCAGGGGGAACTGGGGCCAACGTCCTGACTTTC.

The chain has TRBV5-1 and TRBJ2-7, with 8 positions matching TRBD2. Losses at the gene ends were 5 bases for V and 0 bases for J; bases not matched to a gene: 7. There are 15 residues in the CDR3. CDR1 is SGHRS and CDR2 is YFSETQ in the germline V gene. The CDR3 nucleotides are TGCGCCAGCAGTCCTGACAGCGGGGGCTCCTACGAGCAGTACTTC. Residues: CASSPDSGGSYEQYF.

The V call is TRBV5-1, the J call TRBJ2-7; 7 bases are shared with TRBD1. J was trimmed by 4 bases and V by 4 bases; bases with no gene match: 17. From germline, CDR1 is SGHRS and CDR2 YFSETQ. The CDR3 extends over 17 amino acids. CDR3 DNA: TGCGCCAGCAGCAAATCACCCGACAGGGCATATTCGTACGAGCAGTACTTC. It is translated as CASSKSPDRAYSYEQYF.

The chain uses TRBV15 and TRBJ2-7; 7 bases map to TRBD1. V trimming: 2 bases; J trimming: 5 bases; junction bases outside the gene matches: 9. The germline CDR1 and CDR2 sequences are LNHNV and YYDKDF (reference sequence). This CDR3 comprises 15 residues. CDR3 coding DNA: TGTGCCACCAGCAGATTCGGGACAGAATTGAACGAGCAGTACTTC. Its protein is CATSRFGTELNEQYF.

Regarding this clone: At the DNA level, this CDR3 is encoded by other sequences in the same sample as well. The rearrangement uses TRBV30 and TRBJ1-5; weak D call: TRBD1 (5 bases). The CDR3 runs 14 residues. The germline gives CDR1 GTSNPN, CDR2 SVGIG (reference sequence). Trimming shortened V by 0 bases and J by 2 bases, and 8 bases separated the two germline ends. The CDR3 DNA reads as TGTGCCTGGAGTGTACAAGGGGGCAATCAGCCCCAGCATTTT. Translated: CAWSVQGGNQPQHF.

This chain joins TRBV11-2 and TRBJ2-5; the D is unclear. The germline V and J ends were trimmed by 3 bases and 5 bases, with 7 bases remaining between them. This CDR3 region has 12 residues. Germline CDR1 and CDR2: SGHAT and FQNNGV. CDR3 loop: CASSFGPETQYF. The CDR3 nucleotides are TGTGCCAGCAGCTTCGGACCCGAGACCCAGTACTTC.

The rearrangement links TRBV29-1 to TRBJ2-1; 9 bases line up with TRBD1. The CDR3 loop spans 14 amino acids. Looked up from germline, CDR1 is SQVTM and CDR2 is ANQGSEA. The J segment lost 8 bases and the V segment lost 7 bases, leaving 12 bases of the junction unmatched. The CDR3 here is CSGNTQGALHEQFF. The CDR3 DNA reads TGCAGCGGTAACACACAGGGGGCGCTTCATGAGCAGTTCTTC.

The genes are TRBV7-2 and TRBJ2-3; 8 bases are a match to TRBD2. The CDR3 consists of 13 residues. J was trimmed by 12 bases and V by 1 base; bases with no gene match: 6. Germline CDR1 and CDR2: SGHTA and FQGNSA. The CDR3 is CASSLDGSGIQYF. The CDR3 DNA reads TGTGCCAGCAGCTTAGATGGTAGCGGGATCCAGTATTTT.

A single count supports this clone. The chain joins TRBV7-2 to TRBJ1-5; D is uncertain. This CDR3 region has 16 residues. CDR1 is SGHTA, CDR2 FQGNSA, per germline. With 1 base removed from V and 6 bases from J, the gap between germline ends came to 16 bases. CDR3 residues: CASSLEIGRSGQPQHF. CDR3 nucleotides: TGTGCCAGCAGCTTAGAGATCGGCAGATCAGGTCAGCCCCAGCATTTT.

The chain is built from TRBV6-6 and TRBJ2-7; possibly TRBD1 for D (6 bases). Germline CDR1 is MNHNY and CDR2 is SVGAGI (reference sequence). CDR3 length equals 11 residues. V lost 8 bases, J lost 4 bases, and 9 bases lay in between. The chain's CDR3 is CASGTGYEQYF. Written as DNA, the CDR3 is TGTGCCAGCGGAACAGGGTACGAGCAGTACTTC.

This clone was seen a handful of times. This rearrangement joins TRBV28 to TRBJ1-2, with D possibly being TRBD1 (6 bases). CDR3 length: 13 residues. CDR1 MDHEN and CDR2 SYDVKM come from the germline V gene. The V gene lost 2 bases and the J gene lost 8 bases, with 12 bases spanning the gap. CDR3 in amino acids: CASSLVSGEGYTF. For the CDR3, the DNA is TGTGCCAGCAGTTTAGTGTCAGGGGAAGGCTACACCTTC.

The J gene is TRBJ2-3, the V gene TRBV4-1; weak D call: TRBD2 (7 bases). This CDR3 spans 16 amino acids. V was shortened by 3 bases and J by 0 bases, with 13 bases between the two germline ends. Germline CDR1 is MGHRA and CDR2 is YSYEKL. The CDR3 protein is CASSQKGGPSTDTQYF. DNA for the CDR3: TGCGCCAGCAGCCAGAAGGGGGGGCCAAGCACAGATACGCAGTATTTT.

A word on this clone: The junction shows a germline mismatch at one end, possibly a read error. V gene TRBV10-3 combines with J gene TRBJ1-3; the match to TRBD1 covers 8 bases. CDR1 and CDR2 (germline): ENHRY, SYGVKD. CDR3 length equals 16 residues. The CDR3 region has the DNA TGTGCCATCAGTGAGTCGGAGGGACAGGTTGGAAGCACCATATATTTT. Translating gives CAISESEGQVGSTIYF.

This sequence joins TRBV18 and TRBJ2-7, with TRBD1 matching 11 bases. The V gene end was trimmed by 2 bases and the J gene end by 5 bases; junction bases not matched to a gene: 2. This CDR3 comprises 14 residues. Germline V gives CDR1 KGHSH, CDR2 LQKENI. The CDR3 region is CASSPGQGANEQYF. CDR3 coding DNA: TGTGCCAGCTCACCAGGACAGGGGGCCAACGAGCAGTACTTC.

This chain uses TRBV29-1 with TRBJ2-3; D unclear. V was pared by 7 bases and J by 2 bases, with 13 bases between. CDR3 length: 13 amino acids. Germline-derived CDR1 and CDR2 are SQVTM and ANQGSEA. For the CDR3, the DNA is TGCAGCGGATCGTGGTCGAACACAGATACGCAGTATTTT. Its protein product is CSGSWSNTDTQYF.

J is TRBJ2-1 and V is TRBV9; D is unclear. Germline V gives CDR1 SGDLS, CDR2 YYNGEE. This CDR3 is 13 amino acids long. V was trimmed by 3 bases and J by 0 bases, leaving 4 bases between them. The CDR3: CASSASSYNEQFF. DNA for the CDR3: TGTGCCAGCAGCGCTAGCTCCTACAATGAGCAGTTCTTC. Variable domain in full (rest from reference TRBV9 and TRBJ2-1): DSGVTQTPKHLITATGQRVTLRCSPRSGDLSVYWYQQSLDQGLQFLIQYYNGEERAKGNILERFSAQQFPDLHSELNLSSLELGDSALYFCASSASSYNEQFFGPGTRLTVL.

The chain employs TRBV20-1 and TRBJ1-2; D gene ambiguous. The germline CDR1 and CDR2 sequences are DFQATT and SNEGSKA (reference sequence). CDR3 length equals 11 residues. The V gene lost 3 bases and the J gene lost 4 bases, with 6 bases spanning the gap. In DNA form, the CDR3 reads TGCAGTGCTAGCCCTTTCTATGGCTACACCTTC. Translating it yields CSASPFYGYTF.

This clone was seen just once. A junction end diverges from the germline sequence, so it may reflect a read error. This rearrangement joins TRBV30 to TRBJ2-1, with 8 bases aligning to TRBD2. CDR1 is GTSNPN, CDR2 SVGIG, per germline (reference sequence). CDR3 length: 12 residues. Here the CDR3 DNA reads TGTGCCTGCGGGAGGGCCTATAATGAGCAGTTCTTC. It encodes CACGRAYNEQFF.